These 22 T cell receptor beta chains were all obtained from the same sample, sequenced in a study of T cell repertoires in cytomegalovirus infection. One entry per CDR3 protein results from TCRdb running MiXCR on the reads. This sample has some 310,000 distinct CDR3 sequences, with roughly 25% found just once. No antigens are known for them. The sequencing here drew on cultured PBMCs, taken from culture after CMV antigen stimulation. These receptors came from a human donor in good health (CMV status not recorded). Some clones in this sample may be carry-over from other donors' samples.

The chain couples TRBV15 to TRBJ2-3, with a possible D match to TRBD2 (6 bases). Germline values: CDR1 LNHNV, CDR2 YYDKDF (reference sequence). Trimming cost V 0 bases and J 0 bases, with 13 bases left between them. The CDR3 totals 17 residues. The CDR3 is CATSRDPGVVSTDTQYF. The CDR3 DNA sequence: TGTGCCACCAGCAGAGATCCGGGAGTCGTGAGCACAGATACGCAGTATTTT.

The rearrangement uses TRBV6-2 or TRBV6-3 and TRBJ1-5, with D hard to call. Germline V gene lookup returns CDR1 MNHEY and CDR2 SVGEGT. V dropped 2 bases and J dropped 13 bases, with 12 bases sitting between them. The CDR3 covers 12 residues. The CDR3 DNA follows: TGTGCCAGCAGTTACGCAGGTCGCAAACAGCATTTT. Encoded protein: CASSYAGRKQHF.

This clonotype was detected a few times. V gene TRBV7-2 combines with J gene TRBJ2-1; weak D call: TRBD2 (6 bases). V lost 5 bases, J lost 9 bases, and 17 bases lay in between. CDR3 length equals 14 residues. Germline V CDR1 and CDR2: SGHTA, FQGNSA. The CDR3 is CASSPSHGSGEQFF. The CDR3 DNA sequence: TGTGCCAGCAGCCCCTCGCACGGGAGTGGTGAGCAGTTCTTC.

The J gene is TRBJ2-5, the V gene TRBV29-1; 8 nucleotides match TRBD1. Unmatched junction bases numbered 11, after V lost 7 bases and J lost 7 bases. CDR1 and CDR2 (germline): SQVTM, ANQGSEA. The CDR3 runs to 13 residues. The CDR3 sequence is CSAPAGGLVTQYF. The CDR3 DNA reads TGCAGCGCGCCGGCAGGGGGCCTTGTGACCCAGTACTTC. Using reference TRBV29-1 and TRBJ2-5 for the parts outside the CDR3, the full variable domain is SAVISQKPSRDICQRGTSLTIQCQVDSQVTMMFWYRQQPGQSLTLIATANQGSEATYESGFVIDKFPISRPNLTFSTLTVSNMSPEDSSIYLCSAPAGGLVTQYFGPGTRLLVL.

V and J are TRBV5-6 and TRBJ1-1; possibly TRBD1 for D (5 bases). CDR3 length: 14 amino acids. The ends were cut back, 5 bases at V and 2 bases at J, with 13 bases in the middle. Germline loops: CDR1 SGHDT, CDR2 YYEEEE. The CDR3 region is CASRKQGFNTEAFF. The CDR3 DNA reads TGTGCCAGCAGGAAGCAGGGTTTTAACACTGAAGCTTTCTTT.

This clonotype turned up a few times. The CDR3 sequence: CASSSVSAPGNQPQHF. The CDR3 DNA sequence: TGTGCCAGCAGTTCGGTGTCAGCGCCTGGCAATCAGCCCCAGCATTTT. This chain links TRBV28 with TRBJ1-5, with D unresolved. The CDR3 contains 16 residues. The germline CDR1 and CDR2 sequences are MDHEN and SYDVKM. V lost 4 bases and J 2 bases, leaving 15 bases between the germline ends.

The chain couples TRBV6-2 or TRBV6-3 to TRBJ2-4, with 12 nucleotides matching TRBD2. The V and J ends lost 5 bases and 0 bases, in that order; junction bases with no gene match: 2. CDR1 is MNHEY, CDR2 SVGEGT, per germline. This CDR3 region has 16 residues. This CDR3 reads CASSVLAGGAKNIQYF. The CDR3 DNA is TGTGCCAGCAGTGTACTAGCGGGAGGAGCCAAAAACATTCAGTACTTC.

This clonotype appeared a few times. The CDR3 DNA is TGTGCCAGCAACAGGGGATATGAGCAGTTCTTC. Amino acid sequence: CASNRGYEQFF. The chain is built from TRBV28 and TRBJ2-1; 7 bases are shared with TRBD1. CDR3 size: 11 residues. Trimming removed 7 bases from V and 8 bases from J; junction bases left unmatched: 2. Germline V lookup: CDR1 MDHEN, CDR2 SYDVKM.

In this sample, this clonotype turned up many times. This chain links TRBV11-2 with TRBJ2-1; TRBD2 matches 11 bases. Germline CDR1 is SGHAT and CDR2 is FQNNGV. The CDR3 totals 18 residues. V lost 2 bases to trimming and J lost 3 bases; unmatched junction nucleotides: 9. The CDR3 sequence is CASSLRQSGTSGYNEQFF. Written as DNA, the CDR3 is TGTGCCAGCAGCTTACGCCAAAGCGGGACTAGCGGCTACAATGAGCAGTTCTTC.

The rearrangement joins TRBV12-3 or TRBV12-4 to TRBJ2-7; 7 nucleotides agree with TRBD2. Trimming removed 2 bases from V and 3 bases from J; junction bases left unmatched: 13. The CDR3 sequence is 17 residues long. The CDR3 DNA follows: TGTGCCAGCAGTTTATCCAGCGGGAAGAGTAGTTTCTACGAGCAGTACTTC. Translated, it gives CASSLSSGKSSFYEQYF.

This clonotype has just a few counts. The CDR3 loop reads CASKGQGGNTIYF. In nucleotides, the CDR3 is TGTGCCAGCAAAGGACAGGGTGGAAACACCATATATTTT. The chain uses TRBV27 and TRBJ1-3; 8 bases are a match to TRBD1. CDR1 and CDR2 (germline): MNHEY, SMNVEV (reference sequence). V was clipped by 7 bases and J by 3 bases; unmatched bases: 2. The CDR3 covers 13 residues.

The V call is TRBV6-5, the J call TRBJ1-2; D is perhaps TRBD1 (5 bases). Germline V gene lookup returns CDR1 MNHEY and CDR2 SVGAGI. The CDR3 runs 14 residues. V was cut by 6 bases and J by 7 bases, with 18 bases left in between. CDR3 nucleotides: TGTGCCAGCAGGCGGGACGGCCTAGTCGTTGGCTACACCTTC. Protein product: CASRRDGLVVGYTF.

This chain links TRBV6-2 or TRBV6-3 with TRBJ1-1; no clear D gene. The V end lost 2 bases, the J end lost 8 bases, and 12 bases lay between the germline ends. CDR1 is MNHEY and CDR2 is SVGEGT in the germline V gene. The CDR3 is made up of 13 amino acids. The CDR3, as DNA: TGTGCCAGCAGTTACCCCGGACCGCCGGAAGCTTTCTTT. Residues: CASSYPGPPEAFF.

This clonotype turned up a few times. The CDR3 region has the DNA TGTGCCAGCAGTGGGTGGCAGGGGGGGAAGTACCAAGAGACCCAGTACTTC. Translated, it gives CASSGWQGGKYQETQYF. The chain recombines TRBV27 with TRBJ2-5, with D perhaps being TRBD1 or TRBD2 (7 bases each). The CDR3 is 17 residues long. Germline assignment: CDR1 MNHEY and CDR2 SMNVEV (reference sequence). V dropped 5 bases and J dropped 0 bases, with 19 bases sitting between them.

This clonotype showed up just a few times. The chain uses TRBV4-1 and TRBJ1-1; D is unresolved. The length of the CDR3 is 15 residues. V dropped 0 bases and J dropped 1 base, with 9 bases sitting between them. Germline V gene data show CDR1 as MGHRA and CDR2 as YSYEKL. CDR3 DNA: TGCGCCAGCAGCCAAGACCCGGTGGCGAACACTGAAGCTTTCTTT. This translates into CASSQDPVANTEAFF.

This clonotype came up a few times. The CDR3 here is CASKVMGPNQPQHF. The CDR3 DNA is TGTGCCAGCAAGGTAATGGGGCCCAATCAGCCCCAGCATTTT. The chain recombines TRBV27 with TRBJ1-5, with a tentative D call TRBD1 (5 bases). CDR1 is MNHEY, CDR2 SMNVEV, per germline (reference sequence). Trimming took off 7 bases at V and 3 bases at J, with 13 bases between the two ends. This CDR3 region has 14 residues.

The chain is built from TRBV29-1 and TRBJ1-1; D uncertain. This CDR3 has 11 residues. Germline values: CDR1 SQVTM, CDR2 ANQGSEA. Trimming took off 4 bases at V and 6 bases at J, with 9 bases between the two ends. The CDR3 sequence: CSVVITSEAFF. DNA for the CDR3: TGCAGCGTTGTTATTACGTCTGAAGCTTTCTTT.

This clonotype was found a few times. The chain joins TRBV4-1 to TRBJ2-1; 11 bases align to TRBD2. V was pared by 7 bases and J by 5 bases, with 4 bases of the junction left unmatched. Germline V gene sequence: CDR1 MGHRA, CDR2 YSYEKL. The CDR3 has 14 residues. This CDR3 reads CASTGSGRDNEQFF. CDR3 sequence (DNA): TGCGCCAGCACCGGTAGCGGGAGGGACAATGAGCAGTTCTTC.

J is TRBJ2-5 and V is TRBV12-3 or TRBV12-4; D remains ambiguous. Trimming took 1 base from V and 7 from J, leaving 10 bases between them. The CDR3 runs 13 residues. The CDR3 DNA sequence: TGTGCCAGCAGTTTAGAAAGATCTGGGACCCAGTACTTC. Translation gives CASSLERSGTQYF.

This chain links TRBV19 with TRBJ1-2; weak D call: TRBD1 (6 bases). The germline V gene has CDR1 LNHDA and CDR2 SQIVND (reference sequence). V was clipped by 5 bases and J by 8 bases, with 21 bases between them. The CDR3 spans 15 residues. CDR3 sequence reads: CASSGGAGAFRGYTF. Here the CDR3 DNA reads TGTGCCAGTAGTGGGGGGGCAGGGGCCTTTCGAGGCTACACCTTC.

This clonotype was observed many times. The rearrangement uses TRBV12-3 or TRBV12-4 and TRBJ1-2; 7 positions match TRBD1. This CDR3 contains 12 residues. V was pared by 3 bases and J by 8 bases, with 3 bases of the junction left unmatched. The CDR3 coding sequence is TGTGCCAGCAGTTTGGGGACAGTCGGCTACACCTTC. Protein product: CASSLGTVGYTF.

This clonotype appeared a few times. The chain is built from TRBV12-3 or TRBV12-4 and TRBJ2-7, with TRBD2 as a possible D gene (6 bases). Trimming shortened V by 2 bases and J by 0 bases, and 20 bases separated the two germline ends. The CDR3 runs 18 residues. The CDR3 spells CASSLILSGTPSSYEQYV. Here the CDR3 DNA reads TGTGCCAGCAGTTTAATCCTTTCCGGGACTCCTAGCTCCTACGAGCAGTACGTC.